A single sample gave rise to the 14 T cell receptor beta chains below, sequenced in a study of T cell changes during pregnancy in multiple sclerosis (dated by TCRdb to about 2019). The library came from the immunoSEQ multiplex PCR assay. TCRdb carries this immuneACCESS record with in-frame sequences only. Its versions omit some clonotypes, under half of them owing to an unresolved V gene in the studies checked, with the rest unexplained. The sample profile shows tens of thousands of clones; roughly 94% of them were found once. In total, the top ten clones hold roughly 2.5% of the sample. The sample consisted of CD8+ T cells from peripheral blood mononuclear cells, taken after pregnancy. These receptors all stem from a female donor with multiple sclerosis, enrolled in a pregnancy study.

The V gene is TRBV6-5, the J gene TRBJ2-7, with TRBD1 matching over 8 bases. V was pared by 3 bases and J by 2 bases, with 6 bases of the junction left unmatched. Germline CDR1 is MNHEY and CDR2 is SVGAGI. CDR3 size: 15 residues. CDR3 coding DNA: TGTGCCAGCAGTTATATGACAGGGGAAACCTACGAGCAGTACTTC. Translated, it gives CASSYMTGETYEQYF.

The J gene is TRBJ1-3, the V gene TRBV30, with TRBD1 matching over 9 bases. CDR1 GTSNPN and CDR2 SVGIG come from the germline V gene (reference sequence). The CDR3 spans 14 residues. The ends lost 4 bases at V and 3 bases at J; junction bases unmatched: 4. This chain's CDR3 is CAWNRDRVGNTIYF. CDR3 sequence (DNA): TGTGCCTGGAACCGGGACAGGGTTGGAAACACCATATATTTT.

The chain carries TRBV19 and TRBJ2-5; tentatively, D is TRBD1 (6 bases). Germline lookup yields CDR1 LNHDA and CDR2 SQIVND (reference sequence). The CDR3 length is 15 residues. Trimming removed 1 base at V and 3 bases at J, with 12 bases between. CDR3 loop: CASSIASGGKETQYF. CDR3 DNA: TGTGCCAGTAGTATAGCCAGTGGGGGCAAAGAGACCCAGTACTTC.

As DNA, the CDR3 is TGTGCCAGCAGCTTAGGGTTTGCGGGGAACAATGAGCAGTTCTTC. Residues: CASSLGFAGNNEQFF. V is TRBV13 and J is TRBJ2-1; a weak D match, TRBD2 (6 bases). The germline CDR1 and CDR2 sequences are PRHDT and FYEKMQ (reference sequence). The CDR3 contains 15 residues. The V end was cut by 0 bases, the J end by 5 bases, with 11 bases between.

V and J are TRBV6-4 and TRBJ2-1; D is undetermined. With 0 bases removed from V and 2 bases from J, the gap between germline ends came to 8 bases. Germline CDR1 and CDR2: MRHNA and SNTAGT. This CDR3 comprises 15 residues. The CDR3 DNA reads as TGTGCCAGCAGTGACTCGGGCACCCCCTACAATGAGCAGTTCTTC. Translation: CASSDSGTPYNEQFF.

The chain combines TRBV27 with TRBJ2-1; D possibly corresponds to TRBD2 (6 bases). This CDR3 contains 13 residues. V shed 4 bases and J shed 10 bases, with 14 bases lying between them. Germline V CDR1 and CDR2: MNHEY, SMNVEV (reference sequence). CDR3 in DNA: TGTGCCAGCAGTTCCCCCCCCGGGAGCGAGCAGTTCTTC. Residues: CASSSPPGSEQFF.

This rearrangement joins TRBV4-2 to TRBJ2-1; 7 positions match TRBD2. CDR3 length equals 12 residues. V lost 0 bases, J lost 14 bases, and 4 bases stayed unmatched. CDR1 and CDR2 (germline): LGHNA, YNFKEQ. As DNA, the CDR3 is TGTGCCAGCAGCCAAGAAGCCGGGGGGAAGTTCTTC. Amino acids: CASSQEAGGKFF.

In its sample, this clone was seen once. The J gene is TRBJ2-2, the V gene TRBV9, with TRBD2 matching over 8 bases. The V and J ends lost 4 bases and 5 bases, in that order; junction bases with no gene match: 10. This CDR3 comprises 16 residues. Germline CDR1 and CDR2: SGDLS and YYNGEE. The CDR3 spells CASSLGSGRGTGELFF. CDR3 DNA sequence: TGTGCCAGCAGCCTAGGGAGCGGGAGAGGTACCGGGGAGCTGTTTTTT.

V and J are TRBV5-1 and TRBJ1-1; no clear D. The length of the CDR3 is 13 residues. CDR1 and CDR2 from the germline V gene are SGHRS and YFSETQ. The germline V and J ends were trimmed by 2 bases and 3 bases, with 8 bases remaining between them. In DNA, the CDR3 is TGCGCCAGCAGCTTAATAACAGACACTGAAGCTTTCTTT. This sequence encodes CASSLITDTEAFF.

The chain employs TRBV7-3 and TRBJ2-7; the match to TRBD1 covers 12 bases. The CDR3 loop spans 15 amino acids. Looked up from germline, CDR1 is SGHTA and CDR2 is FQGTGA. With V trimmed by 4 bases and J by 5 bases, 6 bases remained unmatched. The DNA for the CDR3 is TGTGCCAGCAGCTGGGGGACAGGGGGCATCGACGAGCAGTACTTC. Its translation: CASSWGTGGIDEQYF.

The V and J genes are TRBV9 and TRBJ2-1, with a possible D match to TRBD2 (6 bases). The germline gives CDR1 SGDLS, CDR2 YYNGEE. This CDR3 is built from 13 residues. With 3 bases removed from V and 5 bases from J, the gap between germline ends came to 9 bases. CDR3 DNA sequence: TGTGCCAGCAGCGACAGGACTAACAATGAGCAGTTCTTC. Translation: CASSDRTNNEQFF.

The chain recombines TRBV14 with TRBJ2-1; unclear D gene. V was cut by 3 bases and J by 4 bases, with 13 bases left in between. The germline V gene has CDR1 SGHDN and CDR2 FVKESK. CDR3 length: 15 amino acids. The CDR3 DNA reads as TGTGCCAGCAGCCATACGAGACTGCCTTACAATGAGCAGTTCTTC. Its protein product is CASSHTRLPYNEQFF.

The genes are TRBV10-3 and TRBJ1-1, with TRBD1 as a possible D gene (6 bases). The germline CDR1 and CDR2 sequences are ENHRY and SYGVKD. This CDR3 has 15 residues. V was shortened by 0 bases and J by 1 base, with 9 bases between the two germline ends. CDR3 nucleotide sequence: TGTGCCATCAGTGAGTCTGGACAGTCGAACACTGAAGCTTTCTTT. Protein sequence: CAISESGQSNTEAFF.

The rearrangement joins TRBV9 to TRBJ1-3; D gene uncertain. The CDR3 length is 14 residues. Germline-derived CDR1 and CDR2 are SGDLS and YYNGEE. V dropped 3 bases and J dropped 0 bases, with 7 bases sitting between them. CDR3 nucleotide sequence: TGTGCCAGCAGCGGATCTATCTCTGGAAACACCATATATTTT. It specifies CASSGSISGNTIYF.